The sequence of this T cell receptor beta chain was determined in a study of shared clonotypes between healthy human individuals. Study in general: Per donor, three plates held CD4 naive cells, three held CD4 memory, two held CD8 naive and one held CD8 memory.

Only in-frame clones appear in the TCRdb table, and some are missing; sequencing was by immunoSEQ multiplex PCR. The sample carries roughly 2 million clones, about 95% recorded once. Naivety among CD8 cells was defined by CD45RO negativity and positive CCR7 selection, thereby excluding terminally differentiated effector memory CD45RA+ cells. Study observations and caveats: The low donor count limited represented genetic and exposure-history diversity. Among donors, clonotype sharing was expected to be affected by sequencing depth. The sampled material consisted only of blood, and tissue repertoires are likely to differ.

With respect to this clone: The antigen remains unidentified.

This TCR derives from a young man in good health. Sequencing was performed on naive CD8+ T cells sorted from blood.

CDR3 coding DNA: TGCAGCGTTGAAGATTTGGGGGCCGAGAGCTCCTACAATGAGCAGTTCTTC. It translates to CSVEDLGAESSYNEQFF. This chain uses TRBV29-1 with TRBJ2-1; D is possibly TRBD1 (6 bases). Trimming removed 0 bases at V and 0 bases at J, with 15 bases between. The CDR3 is 17 residues long. CDR1 SQVTM and CDR2 ANQGSEA come from the germline V gene.